These 4 T cell receptor beta chains share one sample of origin, sequenced in a study of blood T cells in healthy people across ages. Primed by a sample-barcoded 5' primer and a J-beta primer mix, a second PCR proceeded for 7 to 11 cycles. TCRdb recomputed calls from the 5' RACE reads with MiXCR, one row per CDR3 protein. Among about 840,000 distinct CDR3 sequences listed, 25% to 35% were seen once. A further study also used this sample, focusing on T cells of mothers and their children.

The source material was blood. These receptors were collected from a woman between 40 and 50 years old in good health.

V is TRBV7-2 and J is TRBJ1-2; D is ambiguous. Trimming took off 4 bases at V and 4 bases at J, with 10 bases between the two ends. CDR3 length: 13 residues. Germline V gene lookup returns CDR1 SGHTA and CDR2 FQGNSA. In DNA form, the CDR3 reads TGTGCCAGCAGCTCCAGTCCTAGCTATGGCTACACCTTC. The encoded protein is CASSSSPSYGYTF. The entire variable domain, with the rest obtained from reference TRBV7-2 and TRBJ1-2, is as follows: GAGVSQSPSNKVTEKGKDVELRCDPISGHTALYWYRQSLGQGLEFLIYFQGNSAPDKSGLPSDRFSAERTGGSVSTLTIQRTQQEDSAVYLCASSSSPSYGYTFGSGTRLTVV.

This clonotype was detected a few times. The gene calls are TRBV12-3 or TRBV12-4 and TRBJ2-5; 7 bases line up with TRBD2. With V trimmed by 3 bases and J by 2 bases, 15 bases remained unmatched. CDR3 size: 18 residues. The CDR3 region is CASSFRGSGNILQETQYF. DNA of the CDR3: TGTGCCAGCAGTTTCCGGGGGAGCGGGAATATCCTACAAGAGACCCAGTACTTC.

This clonotype was recorded many times. This chain joins TRBV12-3 or TRBV12-4 and TRBJ1-1; 8 bases fit TRBD1. Losses at the gene ends were 6 bases for V and 7 bases for J; bases not matched to a gene: 7. The CDR3 extends over 13 amino acids. DNA for the CDR3: TGTGCCAGCAGCCATGGACAGGGTAATGAAGCTTTCTTT. Its protein is CASSHGQGNEAFF.

This chain links TRBV4-1 with TRBJ2-5; 10 positions match TRBD1. Germline V gene data show CDR1 as MGHRA and CDR2 as YSYEKL. V lost 4 bases to trimming and J lost 4 bases; unmatched junction nucleotides: 9. The CDR3 covers 16 residues. This CDR3 is CASSRGDRGRGETQYF. The CDR3 region has the DNA TGCGCCAGCAGCCGAGGGGACAGGGGAAGAGGAGAGACCCAGTACTTC.